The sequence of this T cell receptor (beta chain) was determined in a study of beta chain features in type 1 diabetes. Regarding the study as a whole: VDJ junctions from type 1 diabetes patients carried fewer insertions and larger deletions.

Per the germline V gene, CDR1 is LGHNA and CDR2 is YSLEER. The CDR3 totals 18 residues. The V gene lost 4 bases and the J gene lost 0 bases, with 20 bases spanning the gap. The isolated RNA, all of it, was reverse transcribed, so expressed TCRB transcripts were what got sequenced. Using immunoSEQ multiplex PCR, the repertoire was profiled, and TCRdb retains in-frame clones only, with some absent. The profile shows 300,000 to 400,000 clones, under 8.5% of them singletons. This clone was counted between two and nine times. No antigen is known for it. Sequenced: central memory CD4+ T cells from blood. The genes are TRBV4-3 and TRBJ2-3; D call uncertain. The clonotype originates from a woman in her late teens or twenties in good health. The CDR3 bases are TGCGCCAGCAGCCCGGCGATCGGTACCAGGCCTAGCACAGATACGCAGTATTTT. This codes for CASSPAIGTRPSTDTQYF.